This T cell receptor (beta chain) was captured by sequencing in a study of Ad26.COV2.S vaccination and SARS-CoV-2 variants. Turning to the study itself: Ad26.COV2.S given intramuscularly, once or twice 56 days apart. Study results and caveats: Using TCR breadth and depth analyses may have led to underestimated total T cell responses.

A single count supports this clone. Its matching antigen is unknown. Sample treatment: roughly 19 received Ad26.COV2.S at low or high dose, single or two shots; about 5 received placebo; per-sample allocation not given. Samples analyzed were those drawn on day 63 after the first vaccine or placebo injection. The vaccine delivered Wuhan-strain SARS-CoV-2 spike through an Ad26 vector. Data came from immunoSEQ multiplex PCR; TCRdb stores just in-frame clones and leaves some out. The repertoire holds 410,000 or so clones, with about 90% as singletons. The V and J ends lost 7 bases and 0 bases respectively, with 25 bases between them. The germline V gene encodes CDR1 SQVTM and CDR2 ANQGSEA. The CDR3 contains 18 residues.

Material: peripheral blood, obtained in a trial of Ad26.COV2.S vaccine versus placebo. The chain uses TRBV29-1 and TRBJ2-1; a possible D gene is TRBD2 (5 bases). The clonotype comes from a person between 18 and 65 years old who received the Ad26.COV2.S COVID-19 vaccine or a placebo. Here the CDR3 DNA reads TGCAGCGGGCTGGGCCGCCGGTTGAATGGGAGCTCCTACAATGAGCAGTTCTTC. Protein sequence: CSGLGRRLNGSSYNEQFF.